This TCR beta chain emerged from a study of blood T cell repertoires in COVID-19. Study background: Samples taken during acute and convalescent COVID-19 were collected in the United States, Italy and Spain. The cDNA or gDNA used as material had been derived from T cells, B-cell-depleted T cells, or PBMCs.

How the authors handled the data: By means of reference gene primer amplification, nucleated cell counts were estimated. Repertoires were generated with immunoSEQ multiplex PCR, while TCRdb's copy carries only in-frame clones and drops some. V and J calls and clone size are those listed in that table; D and trimming were worked out from the DNA. This table holds 120,000 or so clones, 70% to 90% found once. Trimming left V 2 bases short and J 7 bases short, with 20 bases between. This CDR3 has 16 residues. Germline CDR1 is MNHEY and CDR2 is SVGAGI. The receptor was isolated from a woman older than 75 with acute or convalescent COVID-19. Sequencing was done on a sample of peripheral blood. The chain employs TRBV6-5 and TRBJ1-2; D is unresolved. Here the CDR3 DNA reads TGTGCCAGCAGTTACACCGGGTCCAAAATCCTACGTGGCTACACCTTC. Translating it yields CASSYTGSKILRGYTF.